This TCR beta chain was observed in a study of PD-L1 blockade in urothelial cancer. TCRdb's copy holds only in-frame clones and misses some; the assay was immunoSEQ multiplex PCR. Found here are around 100,000 clones, more than 85% of them singletons; the top ten hold under 5%. Time point specified: peripheral blood 6 weeks after treatment start. The germline gives CDR1 SQVTM, CDR2 ANQGSEA. The CDR3 has 12 amino acids. Trimming removed 1 base at V and 0 bases at J, with 2 bases between. The source is a man aged 55 to 69 with urothelial cancer. The rearrangement uses TRBV29-1 and TRBJ2-3; D unresolved. The specimen comprised PBMCs, sampled around atezolizumab (anti-PD-L1) treatment. CDR3 loop: CSVEASTDTQYF. DNA for the CDR3: TGCAGCGTTGAAGCTAGCACAGATACGCAGTATTTT.